Below, 8 T cell receptor beta chains from the same sample are listed, as sequenced in a study of low-dose radiotherapy and immunotherapy resistance in tumors. Time point specified: before trial treatment. cDNA synthesis used a TRAV/TRBV-specific primer set for both chains. Using a constant-region primer together with a V-primer adapter, TCRs were subjected to 15 to 25 PCR cycles of amplification. From the reads, TCRdb called clonotypes with MiXCR, one entry per CDR3 protein. The repertoire holds 80,000 to 95,000 distinct CDR3 sequences, with more than 8% as singletons. The source was PBMCs, collected before treatment. The source of these receptors is a male donor with prostate cancer.

This clonotype has at least ten counts. The gene calls are TRBV6-5 and TRBJ1-1, with TRBD1 matching 8 bases. This CDR3 has 14 residues. Germline-derived CDR1 and CDR2 are MNHEY and SVGAGI. Trimming at V came to 6 bases and at J to 4 bases, leaving 7 bases not matched to a gene. CDR3 region: CASSDRGRRTEAFF. CDR3 DNA: TGTGCCAGCAGCGACAGGGGAAGGCGCACTGAAGCTTTCTTT.

V usage is TRBV18 and J usage is TRBJ2-1; TRBD2 is a possible D gene (6 bases). The CDR3 sequence is 16 residues long. Per the germline V gene, CDR1 is KGHSH and CDR2 is LQKENI. V was cut by 1 base and J by 7 bases, with 17 bases left in between. The CDR3 nucleotides read TGTGCCAGCTCACCACGCGAAGGAAGGCGGGGAAATGAGCAGTTCTTC. It translates to CASSPREGRRGNEQFF. Together with reference TRBV18 and TRBJ2-1, the CDR3 gives the full variable domain: NAGVMQNPRHLVRRRGQEARLRCSPMKGHSHVYWYRQLPEEGLKFMVYLQKENIIDESGMPKERFSAEFPKEGPSILRIQQVVRGDSAAYFCASSPREGRRGNEQFFGPGTRLTVL.

The rearrangement joins TRBV7-6 to TRBJ2-2, with 12 bases identical to TRBD2. Germline values: CDR1 SGHVS, CDR2 FNYEAQ. V shed 5 bases, J shed 5 bases, and the junction held 12 bases outside the gene matches. The CDR3 totals 18 residues. The DNA for the CDR3 is TGTGCCAGCAGCCTATCAAGATTTCTAGCGGGAGGGACCGGGGAGCTGTTTTTT. Amino acids: CASSLSRFLAGGTGELFF.

The sample holds many counts of this clonotype. The chain couples TRBV6-1 to TRBJ1-1; possible D gene TRBD1, 6 bases. The CDR3 has 14 residues. The V gene lost 0 bases and the J gene lost 7 bases, with 12 bases spanning the gap. Germline loops: CDR1 MNHNS, CDR2 SASEGT. The CDR3 bases are TGTGCCAGCAGTGAAGCGGGGGGGCCGTTTGAAGCTTTCTTT. Protein: CASSEAGGPFEAFF.

This clonotype has ten or more counts. The chain combines TRBV24-1 with TRBJ2-3; 11 positions agree with TRBD2. The CDR3 has 16 amino acids. V trimming: 6 bases; J trimming: 0 bases; junction bases outside the gene matches: 4. CDR1 KGHDR and CDR2 SFDVKD come from the germline V gene. The CDR3 here is CATSTPSGRSTDTQYF. The CDR3 region has the DNA TGTGCCACCAGTACCCCTAGCGGGAGGAGCACAGATACGCAGTATTTT.

This clonotype showed up many times. The chain has TRBV9 and TRBJ2-1, with a tentative D call TRBD1 (5 bases). V was cut by 6 bases and J by 0 bases, with 13 bases left in between. Germline-derived CDR1 and CDR2 are SGDLS and YYNGEE. CDR3 size: 15 residues. In nucleotides, the CDR3 is TGTGCCAGCACCCCCAGGGAAAGCTCCTACAATGAGCAGTTCTTC. Encoded protein: CASTPRESSYNEQFF.

This clonotype was recorded many times. The chain links TRBV30 to TRBJ2-1; a possible D gene is TRBD1 (6 bases). V gave up 8 bases and J gave up 5 bases, with 19 bases separating them. Germline CDR1 reads GTSNPN; CDR2 reads SVGIG (reference sequence). There are 14 residues in the CDR3. The CDR3 DNA reads as TGTGCCCAGCTTGCAGGGGATACCAACAATGAGCAGTTCTTC. Translation: CAQLAGDTNNEQFF.

This clonotype appeared many times. The V and J genes are TRBV7-8 and TRBJ2-1, with 7 bases matching TRBD2. This CDR3 has 16 amino acids. CDR1 is SGHVS and CDR2 is FQNEAQ in the germline V gene. The J segment lost 0 bases and the V segment lost 4 bases, leaving 6 bases of the junction unmatched. The CDR3 nucleotides read TGTGCCAGCAGCTGGGCGGGAGCCGGCTCCTACAATGAGCAGTTCTTC. Translated: CASSWAGAGSYNEQFF.